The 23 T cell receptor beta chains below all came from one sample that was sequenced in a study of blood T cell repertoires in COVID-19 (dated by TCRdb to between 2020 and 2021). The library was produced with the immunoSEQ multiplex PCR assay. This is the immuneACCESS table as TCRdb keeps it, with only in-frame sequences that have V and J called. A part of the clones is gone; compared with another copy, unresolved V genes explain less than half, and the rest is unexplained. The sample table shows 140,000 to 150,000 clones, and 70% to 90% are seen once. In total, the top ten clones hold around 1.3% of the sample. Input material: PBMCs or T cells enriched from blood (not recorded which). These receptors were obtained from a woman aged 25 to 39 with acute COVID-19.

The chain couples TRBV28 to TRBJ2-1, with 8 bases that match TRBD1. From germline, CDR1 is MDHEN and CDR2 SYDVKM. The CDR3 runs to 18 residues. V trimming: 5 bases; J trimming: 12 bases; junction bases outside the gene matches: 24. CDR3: CASSPIRTGTGSPPLQFF. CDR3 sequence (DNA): TGTGCCAGCAGTCCAATAAGGACAGGGACGGGCTCTCCTCCATTGCAGTTCTTC.

CDR3 loop: CASSTGLAETQYF. The CDR3 region has the DNA TGTGCCAGCAGCACGGGACTAGCCGAGACCCAGTACTTC. The V gene is TRBV7-3, the J gene TRBJ2-5; 9 bases are shared with TRBD2. The germline CDR1 and CDR2 sequences are SGHTA and FQGTGA. The CDR3 runs 13 residues. The ends lost 5 bases at V and 5 bases at J; junction bases unmatched: 3.

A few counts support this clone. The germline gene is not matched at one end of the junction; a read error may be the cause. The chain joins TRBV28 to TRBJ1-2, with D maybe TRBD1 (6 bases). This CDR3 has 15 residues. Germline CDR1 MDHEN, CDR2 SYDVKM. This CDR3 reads CASSYRTIPGGARSF. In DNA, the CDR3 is TGTGCCAGCAGCTACCGAACAATTCCGGGGGGCGCTAGGTCCTTC.

The CDR3 loop is CASSSIREAIYNEQFF. The DNA of the CDR3 is TGTGCCAGCAGCTCTATTAGGGAGGCCATATACAATGAGCAGTTCTTC. This chain uses TRBV9 with TRBJ2-1; the D gene is possibly TRBD2 (6 bases). CDR1 SGDLS and CDR2 YYNGEE come from the germline V gene. CDR3 size: 16 residues. V was cut by 4 bases and J by 4 bases, with 18 bases left in between.

The CDR3 DNA follows: TGTGCCAGCTCACCACCCCGGACAGGGGGCAATGAGCAGTTCTTC. This gives the protein CASSPPRTGGNEQFF. The chain joins TRBV18 to TRBJ2-1; TRBD1 agrees at 10 bases. With 0 bases clipped from V and 6 bases from J, the junction kept 2 bases outside the gene matches. The CDR3 is made up of 15 amino acids. CDR1 and CDR2 (germline): KGHSH, LQKENI.

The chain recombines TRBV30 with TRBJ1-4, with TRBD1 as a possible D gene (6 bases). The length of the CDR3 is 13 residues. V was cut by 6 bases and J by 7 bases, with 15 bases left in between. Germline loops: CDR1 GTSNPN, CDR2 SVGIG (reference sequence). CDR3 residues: CACSGAVGEKLFF. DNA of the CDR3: TGTGCCTGTTCAGGGGCTGTGGGTGAAAAACTGTTTTTT.

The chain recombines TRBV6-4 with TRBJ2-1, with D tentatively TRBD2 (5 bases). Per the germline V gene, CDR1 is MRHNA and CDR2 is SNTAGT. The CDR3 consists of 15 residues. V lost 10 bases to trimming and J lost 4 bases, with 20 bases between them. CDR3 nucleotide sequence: TGTGCCAAGGGTCAGCGGATGGGCTATTACAATGAGCAGTTCTTC. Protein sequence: CAKGQRMGYYNEQFF.

The CDR3 DNA reads as TGTGCCAGTAGGTACACGACGGGGGTGACCGCTAGTTCCTACAATGAGCAGTTCTTC. Translated: CASRYTTGVTASSYNEQFF. This chain joins TRBV19 and TRBJ2-1; tentatively, D is TRBD2 (6 bases). The germline V gene encodes CDR1 LNHDA and CDR2 SQIVND (reference sequence). This CDR3 spans 19 amino acids. The V and J ends lost 6 bases and 1 base respectively, with 25 bases between them.

In nucleotides, the CDR3 is TGCGCCAGCAGCCGAATCTCCCTAACTAGCGGACACGAGCAGTACTTC. It codes for CASSRISLTSGHEQYF. V and J are TRBV5-1 and TRBJ2-7; TRBD2 matches 8 bases. Germline V lookup: CDR1 SGHRS, CDR2 YFSETQ. After removal of 4 bases from V and 5 bases from J, the junction contained 14 bases not matched to a gene. The CDR3 contains 16 residues.

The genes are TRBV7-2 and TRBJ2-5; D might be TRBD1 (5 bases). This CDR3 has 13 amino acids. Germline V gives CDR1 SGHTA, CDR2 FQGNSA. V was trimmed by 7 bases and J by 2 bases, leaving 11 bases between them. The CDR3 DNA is TGTGCCAGCATAGGGGCGGCTCAAGAGACCCAGTACTTC. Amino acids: CASIGAAQETQYF.

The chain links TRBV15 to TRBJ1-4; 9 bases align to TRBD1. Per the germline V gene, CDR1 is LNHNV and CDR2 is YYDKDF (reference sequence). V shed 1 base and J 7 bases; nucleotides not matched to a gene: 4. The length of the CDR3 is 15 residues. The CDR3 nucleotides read TGTGCCACCAGCAGAGCGGACAGGGGTGGTGAAAAACTGTTTTTT. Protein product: CATSRADRGGEKLFF. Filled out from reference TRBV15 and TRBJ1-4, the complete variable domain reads DAMVIQNPRYQVTQFGKPVTLSCSQTLNHNVMYWYQQKSSQAPKLLFHYYDKDFNNEADTPDNFQSRRPNTSFCFLDIRSPGLGDTAMYLCATSRADRGGEKLFFGSGTQLSVL.

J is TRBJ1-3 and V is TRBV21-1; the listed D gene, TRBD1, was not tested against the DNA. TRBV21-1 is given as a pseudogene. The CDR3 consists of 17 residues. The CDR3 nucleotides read TGTGCCAGCAGCAACCGGGACAGGGAATACTCTGGAAACACCATATATTTT. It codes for CASSNRDREYSGNTIYF.

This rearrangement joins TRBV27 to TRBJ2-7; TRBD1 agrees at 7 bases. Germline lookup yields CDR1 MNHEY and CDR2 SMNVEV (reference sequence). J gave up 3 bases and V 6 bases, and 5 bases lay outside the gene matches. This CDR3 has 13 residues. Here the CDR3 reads CASSPGQIYEQYF. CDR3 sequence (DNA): TGTGCCAGCAGCCCGGGACAGATCTACGAGCAGTACTTC.

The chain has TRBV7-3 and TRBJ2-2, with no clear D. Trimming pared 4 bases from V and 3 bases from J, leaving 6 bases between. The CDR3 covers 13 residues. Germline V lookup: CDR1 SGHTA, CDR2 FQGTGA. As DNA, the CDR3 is TGTGCCAGCAGCTCCCAGTACACCGGGGAGCTGTTTTTT. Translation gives CASSSQYTGELFF. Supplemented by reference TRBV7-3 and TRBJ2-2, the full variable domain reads GAGVSQTPSNKVTEKGKYVELRCDPISGHTALYWYRQSLGQGPEFLIYFQGTGAADDSGLPNDRFFAVRPEGSVSTLKIQRTERGDSAVYLCASSSQYTGELFFGEGSRLTVL.

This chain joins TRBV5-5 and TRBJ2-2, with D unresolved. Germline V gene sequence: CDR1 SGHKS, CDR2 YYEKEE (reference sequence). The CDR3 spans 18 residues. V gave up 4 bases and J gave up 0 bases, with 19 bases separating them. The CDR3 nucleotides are TGTGCCAGCAGCCCACGAGCTAGTCTATCCTCGAACACCGGGGAGCTGTTTTTT. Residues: CASSPRASLSSNTGELFF.

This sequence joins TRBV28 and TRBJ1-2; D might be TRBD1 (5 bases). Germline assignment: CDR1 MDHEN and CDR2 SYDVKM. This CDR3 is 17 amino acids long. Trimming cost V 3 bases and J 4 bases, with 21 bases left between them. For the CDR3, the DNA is TGTGCCAGCAGTTTCCGCCTCATCCCCACAGGCACCTATGGCTACACCTTC. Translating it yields CASSFRLIPTGTYGYTF.

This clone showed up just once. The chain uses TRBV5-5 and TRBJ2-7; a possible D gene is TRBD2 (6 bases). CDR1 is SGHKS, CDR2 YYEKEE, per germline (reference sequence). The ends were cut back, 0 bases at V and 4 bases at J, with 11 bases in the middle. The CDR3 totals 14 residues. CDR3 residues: CASSLVGGEYEQYF. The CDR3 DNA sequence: TGTGCCAGCAGCTTGGTGGGGGGTGAATACGAGCAGTACTTC. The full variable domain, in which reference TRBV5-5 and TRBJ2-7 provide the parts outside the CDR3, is DAGVTQSPTHLIKTRGQQVTLRCSPISGHKSVSWYQQVLGQGPQFIFQYYEKEERGRGNFPDRFSARQFPNYSSELNVNALLLGDSALYLCASSLVGGEYEQYFGPGTRLTVT.

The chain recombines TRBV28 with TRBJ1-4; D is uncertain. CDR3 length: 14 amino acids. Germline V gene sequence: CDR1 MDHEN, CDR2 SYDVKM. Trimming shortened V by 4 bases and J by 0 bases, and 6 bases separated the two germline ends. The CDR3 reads CASSSLTTNEKLFF. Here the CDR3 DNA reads TGTGCCAGCAGTTCACTAACAACTAATGAAAAACTGTTTTTT.

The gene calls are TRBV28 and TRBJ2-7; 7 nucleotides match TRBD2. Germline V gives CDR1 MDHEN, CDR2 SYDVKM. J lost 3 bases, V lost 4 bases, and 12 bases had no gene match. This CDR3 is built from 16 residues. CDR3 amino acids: CASSYADPSGLYEQYF. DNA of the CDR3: TGTGCCAGCAGTTATGCAGATCCTAGCGGTCTCTACGAGCAGTACTTC.

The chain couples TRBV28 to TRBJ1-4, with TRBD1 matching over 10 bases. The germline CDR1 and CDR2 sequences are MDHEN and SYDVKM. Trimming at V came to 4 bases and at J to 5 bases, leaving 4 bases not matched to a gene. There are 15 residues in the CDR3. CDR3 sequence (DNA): TGTGCCAGCAGTTCGACAGGGGGCCCGAATGAAAAACTGTTTTTT. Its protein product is CASSSTGGPNEKLFF.

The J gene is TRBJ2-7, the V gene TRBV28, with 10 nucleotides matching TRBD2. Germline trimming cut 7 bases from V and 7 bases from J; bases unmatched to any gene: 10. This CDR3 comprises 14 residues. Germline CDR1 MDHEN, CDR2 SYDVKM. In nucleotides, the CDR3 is TGTGCCAGCAATTTGCTAGCGGGAGCGGGGGAGCAGTACTTC. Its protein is CASNLLAGAGEQYF.

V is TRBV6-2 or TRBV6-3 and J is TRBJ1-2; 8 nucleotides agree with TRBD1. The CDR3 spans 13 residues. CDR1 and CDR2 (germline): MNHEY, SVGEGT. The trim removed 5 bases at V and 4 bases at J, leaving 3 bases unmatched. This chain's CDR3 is CASSADRAYGYTF. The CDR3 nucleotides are TGTGCCAGCAGTGCGGACAGGGCCTATGGCTACACCTTC.

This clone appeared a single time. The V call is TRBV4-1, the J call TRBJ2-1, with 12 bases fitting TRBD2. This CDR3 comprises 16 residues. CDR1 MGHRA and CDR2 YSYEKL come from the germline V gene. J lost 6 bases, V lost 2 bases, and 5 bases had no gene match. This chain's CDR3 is CASSQPTSGSANEQFF. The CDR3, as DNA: TGCGCCAGCAGCCAACCGACTAGCGGGAGTGCCAATGAGCAGTTCTTC.